A selection of T cell receptor beta chains follows, all from one sample in a study of blood T cell repertoires in COVID-19. Produced via immunoSEQ multiplex PCR; TCRdb's table is partial and in-frame only. Among about 150,000 clones listed, roughly 84% were seen once. The specimen was peripheral blood. The receptor source for this set is a man between 65 and 85 years old with active or convalescent COVID-19. Each CDR3 is given without its conserved first and last residue. Each record gives: J gene, D gene, V gene, CDR3 protein. D genes are given only for firm matches.

TRBJ2-7,TRBD2,TRBV19,ASRGLAEIEQY
TRBJ2-3,TRBD2,TRBV7-2,ASSSNPGLGADTQY
TRBJ1-2,TRBD1,TRBV7-2,ASSLQGALYGYT
TRBJ1-1,.,TRBV6-5,ASWGGPSPL
TRBJ2-7,TRBD2,TRBV6-4,ATRREGAGNYEQY
.,.,TRBV7-8,ASSYHRDNYEQY
TRBJ1-2,.,TRBV12-3/TRBV12-4,ASRPDSLYGYT
TRBJ2-1,.,TRBV7-3,ASSLSSGRVKF
TRBJ2-5,TRBD1,TRBV10-1,ARISSGQGKETQY
TRBJ2-3,.,TRBV28,ASSSLRGPRTTDTQY
TRBJ1-5,TRBD1,TRBV7-8,ASSLHRGKGNQPQH
TRBJ2-7,.,TRBV18,ASSRGEEHEQY
TRBJ1-6,.,TRBV7-2,ASSLVLSPLH
TRBJ2-7,.,TRBV10-3,AISESNRYRQAYEQY
TRBJ2-3,TRBD2,TRBV7-2,ASSLAGVGTDTQY
TRBJ1-3,.,TRBV4-3,ASSQERGGQHSGNTIY